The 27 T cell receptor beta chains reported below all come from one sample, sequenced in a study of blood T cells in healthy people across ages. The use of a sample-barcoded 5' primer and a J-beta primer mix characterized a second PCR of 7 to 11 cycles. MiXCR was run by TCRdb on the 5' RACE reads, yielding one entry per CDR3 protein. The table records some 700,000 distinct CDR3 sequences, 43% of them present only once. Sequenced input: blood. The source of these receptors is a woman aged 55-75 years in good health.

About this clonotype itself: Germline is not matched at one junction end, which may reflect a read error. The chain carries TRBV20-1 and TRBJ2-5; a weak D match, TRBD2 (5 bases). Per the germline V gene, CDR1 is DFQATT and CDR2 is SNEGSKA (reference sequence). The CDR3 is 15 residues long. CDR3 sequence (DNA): TGCAGTGCTAGACCTGGGAGAGAACGCCAAGGGACCCAGTACTTC. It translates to CSARPGRERQGTQYF.

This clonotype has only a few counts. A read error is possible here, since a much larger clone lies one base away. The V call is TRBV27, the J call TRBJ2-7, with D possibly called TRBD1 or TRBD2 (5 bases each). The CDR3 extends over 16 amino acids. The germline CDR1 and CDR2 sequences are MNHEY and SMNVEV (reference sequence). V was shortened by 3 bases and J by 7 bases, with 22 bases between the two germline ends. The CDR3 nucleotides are TGTGCCAGCAGTTTCGGGGACGGCGGCTCGCGGAATGAGCAGTACTTC. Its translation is CASSFGDGGSRNEQYF.

CDR3 loop: CASSVAGYTEAFF. The CDR3 bases are TGTGCCAGCAGCGTAGCCGGCTACACTGAAGCTTTCTTT. This chain connects TRBV9 to TRBJ1-1, with D unclear. V was shortened by 0 bases and J by 3 bases, with 6 bases between the two germline ends. The CDR3 length is 13 residues. Germline loops: CDR1 SGDLS, CDR2 YYNGEE.

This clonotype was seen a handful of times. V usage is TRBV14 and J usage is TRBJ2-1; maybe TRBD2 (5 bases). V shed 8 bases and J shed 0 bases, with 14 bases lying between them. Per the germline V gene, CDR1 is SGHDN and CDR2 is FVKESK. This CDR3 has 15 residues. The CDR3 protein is CASGPIRGSYNEQFF. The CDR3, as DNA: TGTGCCAGCGGGCCTATTCGGGGCTCCTACAATGAGCAGTTCTTC.

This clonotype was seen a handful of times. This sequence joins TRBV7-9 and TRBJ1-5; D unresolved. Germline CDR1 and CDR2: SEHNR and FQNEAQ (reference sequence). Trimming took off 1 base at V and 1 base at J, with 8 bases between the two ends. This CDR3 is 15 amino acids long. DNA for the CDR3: TGTGCCAGCAGCTTAGAGGGTACGAGCAATCAGCCCCAGCATTTT. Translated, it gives CASSLEGTSNQPQHF.

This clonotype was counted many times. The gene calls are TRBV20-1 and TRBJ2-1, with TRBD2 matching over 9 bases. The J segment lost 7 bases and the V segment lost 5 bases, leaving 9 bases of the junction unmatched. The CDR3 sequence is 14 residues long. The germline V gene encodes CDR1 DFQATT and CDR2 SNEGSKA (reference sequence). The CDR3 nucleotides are TGCAGTGCTCAGCCGACTAGCGGACGGAATGAGCAGTTCTTC. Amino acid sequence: CSAQPTSGRNEQFF.

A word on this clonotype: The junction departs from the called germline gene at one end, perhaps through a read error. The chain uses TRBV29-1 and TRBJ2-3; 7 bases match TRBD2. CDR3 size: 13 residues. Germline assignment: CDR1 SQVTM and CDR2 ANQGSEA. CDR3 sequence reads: CSVQEGGENTQYF. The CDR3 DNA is TGCAGCGTTCAAGAGGGAGGGGAAAATACGCAGTATTTT.

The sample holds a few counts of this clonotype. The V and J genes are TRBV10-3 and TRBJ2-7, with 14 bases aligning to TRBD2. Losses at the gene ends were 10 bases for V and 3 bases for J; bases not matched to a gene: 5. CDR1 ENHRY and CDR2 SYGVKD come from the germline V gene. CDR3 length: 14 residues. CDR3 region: CATSGTSGSYEQYF. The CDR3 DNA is TGTGCCACTTCGGGGACTAGCGGGAGCTACGAGCAGTACTTC.

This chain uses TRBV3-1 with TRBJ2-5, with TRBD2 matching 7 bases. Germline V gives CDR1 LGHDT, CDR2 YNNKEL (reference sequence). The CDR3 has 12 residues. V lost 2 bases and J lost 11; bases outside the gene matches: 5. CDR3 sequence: CASSQLQGGQYF. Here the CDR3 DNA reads TGTGCCAGCAGCCAATTGCAGGGAGGGCAGTACTTC.

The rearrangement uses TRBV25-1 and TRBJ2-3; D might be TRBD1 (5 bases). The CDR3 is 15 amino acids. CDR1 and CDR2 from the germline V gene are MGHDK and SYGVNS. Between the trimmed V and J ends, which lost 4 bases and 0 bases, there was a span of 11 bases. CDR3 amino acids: CASSAGATSTDTQYF. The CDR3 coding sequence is TGTGCCAGCAGTGCTGGGGCAACTAGCACAGATACGCAGTATTTT. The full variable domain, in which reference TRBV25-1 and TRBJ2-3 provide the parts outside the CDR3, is EADIYQTPRYLVIGTGKKITLECSQTMGHDKMYWYQQDPGMELHLIHYSYGVNSTEKGDLSSESTVSRIRTEHFPLTLESARPSHTSQYLCASSAGATSTDTQYFGPGTRLTVL.

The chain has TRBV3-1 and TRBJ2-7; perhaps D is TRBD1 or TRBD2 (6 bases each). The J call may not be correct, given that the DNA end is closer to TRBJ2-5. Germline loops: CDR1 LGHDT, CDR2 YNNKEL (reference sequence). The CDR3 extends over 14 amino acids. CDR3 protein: CASSQPGGRETQYF. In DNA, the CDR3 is TGTGCCAGCAGCCAACCCGGGGGCAGAGAGACCCAGTACTTC.

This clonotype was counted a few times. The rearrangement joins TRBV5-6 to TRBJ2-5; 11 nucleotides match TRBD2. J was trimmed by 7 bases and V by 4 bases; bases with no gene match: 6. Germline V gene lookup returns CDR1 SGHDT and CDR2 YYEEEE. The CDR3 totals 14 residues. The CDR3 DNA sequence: TGTGCCAGCAGCAGCGGACTAGCGGGTGTGACCCAGTACTTC. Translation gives CASSSGLAGVTQYF.

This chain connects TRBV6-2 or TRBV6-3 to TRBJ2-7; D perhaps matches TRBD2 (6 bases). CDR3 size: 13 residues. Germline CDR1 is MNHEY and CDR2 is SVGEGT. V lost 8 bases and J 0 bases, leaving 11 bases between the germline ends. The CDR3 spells CASGTWSSYEQYF. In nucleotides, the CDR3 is TGTGCCAGCGGGACTTGGAGCTCCTACGAGCAGTACTTC.

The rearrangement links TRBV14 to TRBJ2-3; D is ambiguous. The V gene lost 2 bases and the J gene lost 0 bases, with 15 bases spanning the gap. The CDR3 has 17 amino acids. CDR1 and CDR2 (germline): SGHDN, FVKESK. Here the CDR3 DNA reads TGTGCCAGCAGCCAAAGGAGTAAGGCAGCTAGCACAGATACGCAGTATTTT. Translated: CASSQRSKAASTDTQYF.

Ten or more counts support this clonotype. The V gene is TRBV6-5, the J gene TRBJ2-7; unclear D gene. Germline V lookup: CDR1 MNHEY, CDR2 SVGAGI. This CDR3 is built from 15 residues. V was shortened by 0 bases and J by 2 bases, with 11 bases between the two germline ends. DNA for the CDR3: TGTGCCAGCAGTTACTCGACCAGGCAGGCCTACGAGCAGTACTTC. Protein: CASSYSTRQAYEQYF.

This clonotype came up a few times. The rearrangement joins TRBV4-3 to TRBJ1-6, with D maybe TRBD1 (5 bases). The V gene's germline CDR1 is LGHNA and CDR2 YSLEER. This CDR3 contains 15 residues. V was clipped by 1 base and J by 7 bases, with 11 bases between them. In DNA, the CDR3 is TGCGCCAGCAGCCAAGTTAAGGGGCAGAATTCACCCCTCCACTTT. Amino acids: CASSQVKGQNSPLHF.

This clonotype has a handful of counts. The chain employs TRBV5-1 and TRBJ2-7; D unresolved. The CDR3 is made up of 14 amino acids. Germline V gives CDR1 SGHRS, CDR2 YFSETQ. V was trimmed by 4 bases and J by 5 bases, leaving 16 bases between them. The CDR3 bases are TGCGCCAGCAGCCCCACGAACAGTCCTAACGAGCAGTACTTC. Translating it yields CASSPTNSPNEQYF.

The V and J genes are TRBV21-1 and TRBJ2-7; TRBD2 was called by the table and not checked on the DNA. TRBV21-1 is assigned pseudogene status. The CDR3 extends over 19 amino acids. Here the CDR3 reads CASRLRTSGGASGQDEQYF. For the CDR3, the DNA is TGTGCCAGCAGACTGAGGACTAGCGGGGGGGCCAGTGGTCAAGACGAGCAGTACTTC.

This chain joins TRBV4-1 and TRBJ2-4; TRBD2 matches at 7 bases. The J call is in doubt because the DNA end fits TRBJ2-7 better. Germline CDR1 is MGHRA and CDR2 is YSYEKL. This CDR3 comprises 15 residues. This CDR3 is CASSQEGGGFYEQYF. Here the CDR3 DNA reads TGCGCCAGCAGCCAAGAGGGCGGGGGTTTCTACGAGCAGTACTTC.

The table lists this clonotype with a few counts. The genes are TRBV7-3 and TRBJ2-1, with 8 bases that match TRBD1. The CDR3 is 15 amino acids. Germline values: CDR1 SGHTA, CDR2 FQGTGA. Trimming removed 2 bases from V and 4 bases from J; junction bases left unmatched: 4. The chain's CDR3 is CASSLSTGGYNEQFF. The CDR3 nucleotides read TGTGCCAGCAGCTTATCCACAGGGGGATACAATGAGCAGTTCTTC.

The CDR3 reads CASTEDSYEQYF. The CDR3 nucleotides are TGTGCCAGCACCGAAGACTCCTACGAGCAGTACTTC. The chain is built from TRBV28 and TRBJ2-7; D is unresolved. V was trimmed by 7 bases and J by 0 bases, leaving 7 bases between them. CDR1 is MDHEN and CDR2 is SYDVKM in the germline V gene. CDR3 size: 12 residues.

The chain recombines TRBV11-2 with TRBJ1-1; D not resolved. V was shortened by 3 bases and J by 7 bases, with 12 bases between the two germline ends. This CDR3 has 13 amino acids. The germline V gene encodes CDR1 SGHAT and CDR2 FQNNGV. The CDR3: CASSFLVMGEAFF. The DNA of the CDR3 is TGTGCCAGCAGCTTTTTGGTAATGGGTGAAGCTTTCTTT.

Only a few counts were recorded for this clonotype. CDR3 sequence (DNA): TGTGCCAGCAGCTCGCCTGGGCTAGGGGAAAACATTCAGTACTTC. It translates to CASSSPGLGENIQYF. This chain links TRBV7-2 with TRBJ2-4; maybe TRBD1 (5 bases). In germline, CDR1 is SGHTA, CDR2 FQGNSA. V lost 4 bases, J lost 5 bases, and 15 bases lay in between. The CDR3 runs to 15 residues.

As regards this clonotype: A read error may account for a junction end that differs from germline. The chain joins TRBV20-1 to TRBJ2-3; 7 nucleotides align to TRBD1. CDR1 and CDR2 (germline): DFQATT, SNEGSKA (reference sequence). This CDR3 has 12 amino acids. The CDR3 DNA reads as TGCAGTGCTGCGTACAGGGGAGATACGCGGTATTTT. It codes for CSAAYRGDTRYF.

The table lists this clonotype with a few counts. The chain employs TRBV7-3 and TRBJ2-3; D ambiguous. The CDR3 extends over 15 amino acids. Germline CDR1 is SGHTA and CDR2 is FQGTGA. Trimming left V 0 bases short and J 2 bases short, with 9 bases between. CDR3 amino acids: CASSLTLGNTDTQYF. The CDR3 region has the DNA TGTGCCAGCAGCTTAACTCTGGGGAACACAGATACGCAGTATTTT.

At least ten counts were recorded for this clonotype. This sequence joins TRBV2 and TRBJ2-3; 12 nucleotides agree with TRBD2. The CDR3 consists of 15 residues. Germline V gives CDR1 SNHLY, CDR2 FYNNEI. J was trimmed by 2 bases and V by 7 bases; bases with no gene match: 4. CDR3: CASKLAGGSTDTQYF. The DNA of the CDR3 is TGTGCCAGCAAACTAGCGGGGGGTTCCACAGATACGCAGTATTTT.

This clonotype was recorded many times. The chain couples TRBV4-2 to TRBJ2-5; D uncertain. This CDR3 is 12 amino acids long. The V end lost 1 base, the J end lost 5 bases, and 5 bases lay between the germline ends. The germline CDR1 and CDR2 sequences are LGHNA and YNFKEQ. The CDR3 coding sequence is TGTGCCAGCAGCCAAGGTGGTGAGACCCAGTACTTC. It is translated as CASSQGGETQYF.